This TCR beta chain was identified in a study of beta chain features in type 1 diabetes. The study's findings and limits: TCRB CDR3 length was moderately but significantly reduced in all four CD4+ subsets of Type 1 diabetes patients.

This clone was counted between two and nine times. Its target is unknown. Of the isolated RNA, all was reverse transcribed, and so the sequenced material was expressed TCRB transcripts. TCRdb keeps only in-frame clones here, not all; method: immunoSEQ multiplex PCR. Of around 250,000 clones listed, over 12% were seen once; the top ten hold around 0.025%. The V and J ends lost 1 base and 5 bases respectively, with 14 bases between them. The CDR3 is 15 amino acids. Germline assignment: CDR1 LNHDA and CDR2 SQIVND (reference sequence). The chain recombines TRBV19 with TRBJ1-1; D is uncertain. The TCR originated in a woman in her 40s in good health. The sequenced material came from naive CD4+ T cells from blood. This CDR3 is CASSIAMQYMTEAFF. The CDR3 nucleotides read TGTGCCAGTAGTATAGCCATGCAGTATATGACTGAAGCTTTCTTT.